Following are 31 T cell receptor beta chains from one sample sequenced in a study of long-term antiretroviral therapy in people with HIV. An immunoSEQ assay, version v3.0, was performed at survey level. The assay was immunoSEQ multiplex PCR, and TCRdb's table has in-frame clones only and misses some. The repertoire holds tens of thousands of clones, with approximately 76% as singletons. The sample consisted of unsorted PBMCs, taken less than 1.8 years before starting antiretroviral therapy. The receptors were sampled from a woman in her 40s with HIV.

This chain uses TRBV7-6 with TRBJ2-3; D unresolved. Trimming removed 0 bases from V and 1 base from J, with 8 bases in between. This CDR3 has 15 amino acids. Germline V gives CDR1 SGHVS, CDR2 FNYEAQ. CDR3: CASSLAWQGTDTQYF. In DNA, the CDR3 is TGTGCCAGCAGCTTAGCTTGGCAGGGCACAGATACGCAGTATTTT.

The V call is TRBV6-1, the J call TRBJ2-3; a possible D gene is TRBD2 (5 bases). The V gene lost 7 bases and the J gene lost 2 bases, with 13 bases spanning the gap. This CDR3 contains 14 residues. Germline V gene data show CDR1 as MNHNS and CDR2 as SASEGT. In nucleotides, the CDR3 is TGTGCCAGCAATTTAATGACTACCACAGATACGCAGTATTTT. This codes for CASNLMTTTDTQYF.

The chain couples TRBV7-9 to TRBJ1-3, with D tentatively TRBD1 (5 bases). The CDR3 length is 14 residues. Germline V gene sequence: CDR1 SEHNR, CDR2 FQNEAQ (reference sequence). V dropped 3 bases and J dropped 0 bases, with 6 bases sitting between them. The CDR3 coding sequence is TGTGCCAGCAGCTTTCAGGGCTCTGGAAACACCATATATTTT. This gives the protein CASSFQGSGNTIYF.

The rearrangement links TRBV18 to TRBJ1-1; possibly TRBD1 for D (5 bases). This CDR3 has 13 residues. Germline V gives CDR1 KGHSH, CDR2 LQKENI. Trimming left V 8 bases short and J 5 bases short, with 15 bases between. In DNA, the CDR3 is TGTGCCAGCGAACCTGGGGGTCGAACTGAAGCTTTCTTT. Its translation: CASEPGGRTEAFF. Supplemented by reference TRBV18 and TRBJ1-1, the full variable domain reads NAGVMQNPRHLVRRRGQEARLRCSPMKGHSHVYWYRQLPEEGLKFMVYLQKENIIDESGMPKERFSAEFPKEGPSILRIQQVVRGDSAAYFCASEPGGRTEAFFGQGTRLTVV.

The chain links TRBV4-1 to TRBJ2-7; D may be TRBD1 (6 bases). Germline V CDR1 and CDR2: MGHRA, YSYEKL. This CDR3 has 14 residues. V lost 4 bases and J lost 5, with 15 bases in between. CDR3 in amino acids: CASSPGVGRDEQYF. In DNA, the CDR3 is TGCGCCAGCAGCCCAGGGGTGGGGCGCGACGAGCAGTACTTC.

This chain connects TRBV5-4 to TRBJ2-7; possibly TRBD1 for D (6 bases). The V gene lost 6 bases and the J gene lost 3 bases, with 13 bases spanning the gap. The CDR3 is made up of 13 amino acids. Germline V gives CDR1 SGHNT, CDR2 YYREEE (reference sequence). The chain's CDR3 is CASNPQGSYEQYF. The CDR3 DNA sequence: TGTGCCAGCAACCCGCAGGGGAGCTACGAGCAGTACTTC.

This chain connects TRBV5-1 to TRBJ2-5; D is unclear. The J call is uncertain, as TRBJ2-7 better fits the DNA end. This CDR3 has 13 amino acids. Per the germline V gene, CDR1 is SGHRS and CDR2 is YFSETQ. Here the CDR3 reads CASSGDESYEQYF. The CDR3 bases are TGCGCCAGCAGCGGGGATGAGTCCTACGAGCAGTACTTC.

As DNA, the CDR3 is TGCGCCAGCAGCCAAGATCTGCTTTCGACTGAGCAGTTCTTC. Residues: CASSQDLLSTEQFF. V is TRBV4-3 and J is TRBJ2-1, with D unclear. Germline V gives CDR1 LGHNA, CDR2 YSLEER. The CDR3 consists of 14 residues. V lost 0 bases and J 9 bases, leaving 12 bases between the germline ends.

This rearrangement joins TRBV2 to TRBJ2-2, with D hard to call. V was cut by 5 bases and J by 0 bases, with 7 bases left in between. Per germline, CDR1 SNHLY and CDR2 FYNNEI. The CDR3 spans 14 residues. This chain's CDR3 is CASSSGSNTGELFF. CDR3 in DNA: TGTGCCAGCAGTTCTGGGTCGAACACCGGGGAGCTGTTTTTT.

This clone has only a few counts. The CDR3 loop is CASSFGDYEQYF. DNA of the CDR3: TGTGCCAGCAGCTTTGGAGACTACGAGCAGTACTTC. The chain combines TRBV7-9 with TRBJ2-7, with D unclear. Between the trimmed V and J ends, which lost 3 bases and 3 bases, there was a span of 6 bases. This CDR3 spans 12 amino acids. Per germline, CDR1 SEHNR and CDR2 FQNEAQ (reference sequence).

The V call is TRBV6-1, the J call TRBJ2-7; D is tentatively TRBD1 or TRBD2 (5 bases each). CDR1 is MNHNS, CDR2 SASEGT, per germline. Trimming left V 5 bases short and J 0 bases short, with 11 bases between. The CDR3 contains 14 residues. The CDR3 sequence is CASSPGTYSYEQYF. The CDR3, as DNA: TGTGCCAGCAGTCCCGGGACGTACTCCTACGAGCAGTACTTC.

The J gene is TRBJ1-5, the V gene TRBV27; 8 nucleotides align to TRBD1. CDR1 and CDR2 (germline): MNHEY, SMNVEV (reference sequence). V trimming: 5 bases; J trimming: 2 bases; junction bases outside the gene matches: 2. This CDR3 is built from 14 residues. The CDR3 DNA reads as TGTGCCAGCAGTCCGGGACAGGGCAATCAGCCCCAGCATTTT. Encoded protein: CASSPGQGNQPQHF.

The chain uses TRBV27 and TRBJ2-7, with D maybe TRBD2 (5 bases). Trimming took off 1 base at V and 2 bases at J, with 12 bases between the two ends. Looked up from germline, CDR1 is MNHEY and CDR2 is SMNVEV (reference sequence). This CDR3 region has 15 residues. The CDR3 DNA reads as TGTGCCAGCAGTTTATTATGGGGAGCACCCTACGAGCAGTACTTC. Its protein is CASSLLWGAPYEQYF.

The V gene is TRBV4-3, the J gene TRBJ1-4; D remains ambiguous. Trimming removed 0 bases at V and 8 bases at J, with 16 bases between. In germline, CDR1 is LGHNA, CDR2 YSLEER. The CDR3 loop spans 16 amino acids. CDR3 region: CASSQDPRPEEEKLFF. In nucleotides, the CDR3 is TGCGCCAGCAGCCAAGATCCGCGCCCTGAGGAAGAAAAACTGTTTTTT.

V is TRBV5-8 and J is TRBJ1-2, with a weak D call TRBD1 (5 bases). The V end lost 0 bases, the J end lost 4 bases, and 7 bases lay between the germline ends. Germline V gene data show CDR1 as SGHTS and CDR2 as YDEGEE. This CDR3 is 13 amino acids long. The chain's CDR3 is CASSLGGPYGYTF. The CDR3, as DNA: TGTGCCAGCAGCTTGGGGGGCCCCTATGGCTACACCTTC. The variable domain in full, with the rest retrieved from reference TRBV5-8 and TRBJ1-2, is EAGVTQSPTHLIKTRGQQATLRCSPISGHTSVYWYQQALGLGLQFLLWYDEGEERNRGNFPPRFSGRQFPNYSSELNVNALELEDSALYLCASSLGGPYGYTFGSGTRLTVV.

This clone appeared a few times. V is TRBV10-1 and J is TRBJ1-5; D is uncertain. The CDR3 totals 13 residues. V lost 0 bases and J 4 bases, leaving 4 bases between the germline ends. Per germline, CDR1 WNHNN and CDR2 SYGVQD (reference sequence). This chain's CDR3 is CASSESSNQPQHF. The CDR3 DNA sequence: TGCGCCAGCAGTGAGTCCAGTAATCAGCCCCAGCATTTT.

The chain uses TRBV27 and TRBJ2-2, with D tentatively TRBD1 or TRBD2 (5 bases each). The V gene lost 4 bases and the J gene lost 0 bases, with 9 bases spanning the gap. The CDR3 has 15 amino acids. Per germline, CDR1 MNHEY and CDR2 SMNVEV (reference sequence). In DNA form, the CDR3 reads TGTGCCAGCAGTTGGGGACGGACGAACACCGGGGAGCTGTTTTTT. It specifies CASSWGRTNTGELFF.

CDR3 protein: CASSFKGWSGELFF. CDR3 in DNA: TGTGCCAGCAGCTTTAAGGGTTGGTCCGGGGAGCTGTTTTTT. This rearrangement joins TRBV7-6 to TRBJ2-2; D gene unclear. In germline, CDR1 is SGHVS, CDR2 FNYEAQ. The CDR3 sequence is 14 residues long. Trimming shortened V by 3 bases and J by 6 bases, and 11 bases separated the two germline ends.

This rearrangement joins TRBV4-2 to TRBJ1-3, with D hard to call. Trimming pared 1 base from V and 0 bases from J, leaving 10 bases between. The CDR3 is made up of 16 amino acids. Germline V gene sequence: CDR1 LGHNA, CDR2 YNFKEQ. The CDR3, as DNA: TGTGCCAGCAGCCAAGGAGGGCCTAGCTCTGGAAACACCATATATTTT. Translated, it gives CASSQGGPSSGNTIYF.

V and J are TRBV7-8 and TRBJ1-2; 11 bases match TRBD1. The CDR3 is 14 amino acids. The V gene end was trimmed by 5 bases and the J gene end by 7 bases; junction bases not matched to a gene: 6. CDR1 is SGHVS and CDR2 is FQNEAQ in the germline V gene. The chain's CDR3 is CASSRGQGAAGYTF. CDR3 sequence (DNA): TGTGCCAGCAGCCGAGGACAGGGGGCGGCTGGCTACACCTTC.

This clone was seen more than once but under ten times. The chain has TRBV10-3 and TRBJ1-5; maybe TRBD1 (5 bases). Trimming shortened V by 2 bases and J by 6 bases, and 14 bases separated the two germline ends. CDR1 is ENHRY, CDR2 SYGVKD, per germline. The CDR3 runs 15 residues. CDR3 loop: CAISEAGAGGQPQHF. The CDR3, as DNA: TGTGCCATCAGTGAGGCCGGGGCGGGAGGTCAGCCCCAGCATTTT.

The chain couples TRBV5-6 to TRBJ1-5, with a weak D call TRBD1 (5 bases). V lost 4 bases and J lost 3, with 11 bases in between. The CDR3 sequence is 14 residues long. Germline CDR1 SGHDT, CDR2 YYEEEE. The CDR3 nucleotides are TGTGCCAGCAGCGACGGGGGGTTCAATCAGCCCCAGCATTTT. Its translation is CASSDGGFNQPQHF. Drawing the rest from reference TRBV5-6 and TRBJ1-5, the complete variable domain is DAGVTQSPTHLIKTRGQQVTLRCSPKSGHDTVSWYQQALGQGPQFIFQYYEEEERQRGNFPDRFSGHQFPNYSSELNVNALLLGDSALYLCASSDGGFNQPQHFGDGTRLSIL.

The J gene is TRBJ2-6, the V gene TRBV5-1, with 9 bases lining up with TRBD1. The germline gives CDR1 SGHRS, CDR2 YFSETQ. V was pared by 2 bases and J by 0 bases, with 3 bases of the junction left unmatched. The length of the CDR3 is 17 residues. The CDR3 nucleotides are TGCGCCAGCAGCTTATGGACAGGGGACTCTGGGGCCAACGTCCTGACTTTC. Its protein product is CASSLWTGDSGANVLTF.

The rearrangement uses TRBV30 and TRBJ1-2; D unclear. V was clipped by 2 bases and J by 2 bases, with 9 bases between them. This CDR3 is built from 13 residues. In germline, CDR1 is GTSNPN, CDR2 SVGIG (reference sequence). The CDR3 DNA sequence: TGTGCCTGGAGTCCGGACGGCAACTATGGCTACACCTTC. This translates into CAWSPDGNYGYTF.

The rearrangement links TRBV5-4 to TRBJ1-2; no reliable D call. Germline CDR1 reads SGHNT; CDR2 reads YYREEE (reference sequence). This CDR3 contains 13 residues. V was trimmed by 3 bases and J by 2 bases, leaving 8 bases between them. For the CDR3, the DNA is TGTGCCAGCAGCTCCAAAGGGAACTATGGCTACACCTTC. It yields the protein CASSSKGNYGYTF.

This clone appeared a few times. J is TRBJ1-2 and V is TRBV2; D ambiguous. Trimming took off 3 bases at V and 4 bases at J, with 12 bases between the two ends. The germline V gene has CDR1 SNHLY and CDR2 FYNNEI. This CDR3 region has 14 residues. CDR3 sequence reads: CASSDVFKGYGYTF. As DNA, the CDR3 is TGTGCCAGCAGTGATGTGTTTAAGGGCTATGGCTACACCTTC.

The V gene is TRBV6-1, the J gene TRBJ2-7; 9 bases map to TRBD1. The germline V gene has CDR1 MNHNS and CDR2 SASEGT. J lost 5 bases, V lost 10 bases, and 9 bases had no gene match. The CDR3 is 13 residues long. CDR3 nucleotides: TGTGCCACCTCCCGGGACAGGGACGACGAGCAGTACTTC. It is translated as CATSRDRDDEQYF.

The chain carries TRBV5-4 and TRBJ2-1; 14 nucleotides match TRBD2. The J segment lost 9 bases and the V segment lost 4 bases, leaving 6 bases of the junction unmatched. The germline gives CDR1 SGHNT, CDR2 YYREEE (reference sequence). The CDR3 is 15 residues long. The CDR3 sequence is CASSQGTSGGVEQFF. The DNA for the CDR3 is TGTGCCAGCAGCCAAGGGACTAGCGGGGGTGTTGAGCAGTTCTTC.

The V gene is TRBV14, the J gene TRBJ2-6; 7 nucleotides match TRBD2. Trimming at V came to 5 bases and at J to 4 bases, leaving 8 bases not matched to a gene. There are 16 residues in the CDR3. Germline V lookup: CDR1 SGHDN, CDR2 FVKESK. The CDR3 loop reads CASSDLRLAGANVLTF. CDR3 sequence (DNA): TGTGCCAGCAGCGATCTCCGACTAGCAGGGGCCAACGTCCTGACTTTC.

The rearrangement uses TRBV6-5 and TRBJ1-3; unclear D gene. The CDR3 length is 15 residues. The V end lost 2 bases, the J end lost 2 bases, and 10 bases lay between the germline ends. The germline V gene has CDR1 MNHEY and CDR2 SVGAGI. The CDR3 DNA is TGTGCCAGCAGTTACCGCTGGAGTACTGGAAACACCATATATTTT. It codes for CASSYRWSTGNTIYF.

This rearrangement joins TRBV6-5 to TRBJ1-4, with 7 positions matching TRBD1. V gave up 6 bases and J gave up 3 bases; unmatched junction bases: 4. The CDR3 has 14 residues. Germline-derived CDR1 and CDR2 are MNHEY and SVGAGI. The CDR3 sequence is CASSLTGSNEKLFF. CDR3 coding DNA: TGTGCCAGCAGCTTGACAGGGTCTAATGAAAAACTGTTTTTT.